This T cell receptor (beta chain) was recovered during a study of blood T cell repertoires in COVID-19. The table came from immunoSEQ multiplex PCR; TCRdb's copy has only in-frame clones and leaves some out. Found here are under 150,000 clones, over 65% of them singletons; the top ten hold approximately 8.1%. V was clipped by 1 base and J by 2 bases; unmatched bases: 6. There are 17 residues in the CDR3. Germline CDR1 SGHDT, CDR2 YYEEEE. Sequenced input: peripheral blood. The TCR comes from a woman aged 35 to 49 with acute or convalescent COVID-19. This chain joins TRBV5-6 and TRBJ1-2, with 12 positions matching TRBD1. The chain's CDR3 is CASSLRGTGGWNYGYTF. CDR3 nucleotide sequence: TGTGCCAGCAGCTTGAGAGGGACAGGGGGCTGGAACTATGGCTACACCTTC.